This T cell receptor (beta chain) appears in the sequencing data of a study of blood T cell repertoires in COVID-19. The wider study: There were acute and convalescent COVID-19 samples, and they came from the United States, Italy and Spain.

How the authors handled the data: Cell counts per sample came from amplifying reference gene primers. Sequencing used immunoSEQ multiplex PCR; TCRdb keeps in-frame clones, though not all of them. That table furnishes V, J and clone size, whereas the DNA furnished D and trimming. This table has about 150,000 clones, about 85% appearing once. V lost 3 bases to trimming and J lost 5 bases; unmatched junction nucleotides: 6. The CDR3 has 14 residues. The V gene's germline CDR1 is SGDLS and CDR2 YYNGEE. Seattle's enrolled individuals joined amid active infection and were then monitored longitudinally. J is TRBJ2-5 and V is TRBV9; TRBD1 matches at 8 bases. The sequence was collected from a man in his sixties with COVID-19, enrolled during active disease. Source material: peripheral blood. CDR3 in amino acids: CASSAQGAVETQYF. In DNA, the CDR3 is TGTGCCAGCAGCGCCCAGGGGGCCGTGGAGACCCAGTACTTC.